This TCR beta chain comes out of a study of T cells in Graves' hyperthyroidism and ophthalmopathy. The CDR3 regions of TCR beta were amplified from RNA transcripts. Using the HTBI primer set, a first-round RT-PCR was run on the TCR CDR3. TCRdb reanalysed the multiplex PCR reads using MiXCR and keeps one entry per CDR3 protein. The table lists hundreds of thousands of distinct CDR3 sequences, around 20% of them singletons, with under 35% in the top ten. This CDR3 comprises 16 residues. Germline V gene sequence: CDR1 MNHNS, CDR2 SASEGT. The V and J ends lost 3 bases and 4 bases respectively, with 16 bases between them.

This clonotype was obtained from a man aged 25-45 years with Graves' ophthalmopathy. Sequencing input: blood. J is TRBJ2-1 and V is TRBV6-1; TRBD1 is a possible D gene (5 bases). The CDR3 loop is CASSDAHFDSYNEQFF. The CDR3, as DNA: TGTGCCAGCAGTGATGCCCACTTCGACAGTTACAATGAGCAGTTCTTC.